Presented here are 9 T cell receptor beta chains from one specimen sequenced in a study of identical twins. A single record per CDR3 protein comes from TCRdb applying MiXCR to the 5' RACE reads. The sample has about 300,000 distinct CDR3 sequences; over 9% are singletons. The same sample was also studied in work on yellow fever vaccine responses in identical twins.

Specimen: CD8+ T cells sorted from blood. Receptor source: a woman under 30 in good health.

The chain carries TRBV4-2 and TRBJ1-1; TRBD1 might be the D (5 bases). The length of the CDR3 is 17 residues. CDR1 and CDR2 (germline): LGHNA, YNFKEQ. V lost 0 bases, J lost 7 bases, and 21 bases lay in between. For the CDR3, the DNA is TGTGCCAGCAGCCAAGAAGACAGTCCGATTGCCACACTTGAAGCTTTCTTT. Encoded protein: CASSQEDSPIATLEAFF.

V and J are TRBV20-1 and TRBJ1-3; TRBD1 might be the D (5 bases). CDR1 is DFQATT, CDR2 SNEGSKA, per germline (reference sequence). Trimming took 6 bases from V and 0 from J, leaving 18 bases between them. The CDR3 is made up of 16 amino acids. CDR3 DNA sequence: TGCAGTGCCCAGGCATCAGGGAACCCCTCTGGAAACACCATATATTTT. This translates into CSAQASGNPSGNTIYF.

This clonotype was seen repeatedly, ten times or more. The genes are TRBV12-3 or TRBV12-4 and TRBJ2-3; either TRBD1 or TRBD2 may supply D (6 bases each). Trimming pared 5 bases from V and 6 bases from J, leaving 18 bases between. This CDR3 is built from 15 residues. The CDR3 DNA reads as TGTGCCAGCAGTGGAGGGGGTTTAGGTGCGGATACGCAGTATTTT. It is translated as CASSGGGLGADTQYF.

This clonotype was counted at least ten times. The chain uses TRBV7-2 and TRBJ2-3; no clear D gene. V was clipped by 0 bases and J by 9 bases, with 7 bases between them. This CDR3 has 12 amino acids. Germline values: CDR1 SGHTA, CDR2 FQGNSA. This chain's CDR3 is CASSLAGNTQYF. For the CDR3, the DNA is TGTGCCAGCAGCTTAGCAGGAAACACGCAGTATTTT.

The chain combines TRBV7-9 with TRBJ2-3, with a possible D match to TRBD2 (5 bases). This CDR3 contains 15 residues. Germline lookup yields CDR1 SEHNR and CDR2 FQNEAQ (reference sequence). Trimming stripped 2 bases from V and 1 base from J, with 10 bases between. This CDR3 is CASSLMRVCTDTQYF. The CDR3 DNA sequence: TGTGCCAGCAGCTTAATGCGGGTCTGCACAGATACGCAGTATTTT.

A note on this clonotype: This may arise from a read error, as a much more abundant clone is one base away. The V and J genes are TRBV12-3 or TRBV12-4 and TRBJ2-5; 8 nucleotides align to TRBD1. The CDR3 runs 14 residues. CDR3 in amino acids: CAGRLHRGEETQYF. The CDR3 DNA follows: TGTGCCGGCAGGCTACACAGGGGGGAAGAGACCCAGTACTTC.

In its sample, this clonotype was seen many times. The chain carries TRBV12-3 or TRBV12-4 and TRBJ2-7; no definite D call. Trimming shortened V by 6 bases and J by 3 bases, and 12 bases separated the two germline ends. The CDR3 length is 13 residues. CDR3 DNA: TGTGCCAGCAGCTCGGACGGTGACTACGAGCAGTACTTC. Residues: CASSSDGDYEQYF.

This clonotype was recorded a few times. The gene calls are TRBV6-2 or TRBV6-3 and TRBJ2-3, with 7 bases aligning to TRBD2. Germline loops: CDR1 MNHEY, CDR2 SVGEGT. The V gene end was trimmed by 0 bases and the J gene end by 4 bases; junction bases not matched to a gene: 4. This CDR3 is 15 amino acids long. CDR3 DNA sequence: TGTGCCAGCAGTTACTCTGCGGGAGCGGCAGATACGCAGTATTTT. It specifies CASSYSAGAADTQYF.

The chain combines TRBV9 with TRBJ1-2, with TRBD1 as a possible D gene (6 bases). CDR1 SGDLS and CDR2 YYNGEE come from the germline V gene. The CDR3 extends over 12 amino acids. The V end was cut by 5 bases, the J end by 5 bases, with 10 bases between. Written as DNA, the CDR3 is TGTGCCAGCAGGGGACAAGTGTATGGCTACACCTTC. Translating it yields CASRGQVYGYTF.